The clone carrying this T cell receptor beta chain has just a few counts. No antigen is known for it. This CDR3 spans 14 amino acids. Germline-derived CDR1 and CDR2 are LGHDT and YNNKEL (reference sequence). Trimming removed 9 bases from V and 7 bases from J; junction bases left unmatched: 6. Semi-nested PCR with Nested Universal Primer A followed constant-region reverse priming of full-length variable regions. TCRdb re-called the 5' RACE reads through MiXCR, storing one row per CDR3 protein. The sample includes tens of thousands of distinct CDR3 sequences, 25% to 30% of them seen just once. Study conclusions and caveats: Tumor-infiltrating Treg TCR alpha and beta sequences overlapped most with tumor naive CD4+ T cells, then blood naive.

CD4+CD45RO+CD25- cells were isolated as memory CD4+ T cells. Sequenced: tumor-infiltrating memory CD4+ T cells sorted from the breast tumor. Subset defined: memory CD4+ T cells, CD4+CD45RO+CD25-. This receptor was taken from a female donor with breast cancer. The V call is TRBV3-1, the J call TRBJ2-2; TRBD2 matches at 12 bases. The CDR3 DNA reads TGTGCCAGTCGGACTAGCGGGATCATCGGGGAGCTGTTTTTT. Its protein is CASRTSGIIGELFF.